A single sample gave rise to the 18 T cell receptor beta chains below, sequenced in a study of siplizumab effects on memory and regulatory T cells. Repertoires were generated with immunoSEQ multiplex PCR, while TCRdb's copy carries only in-frame clones and drops some. Altogether around 95,000 clones are present, about 94% being singletons, with the ten largest covering 1% to 1.5%. Material for sequencing was non-Treg CD4+ T cells sorted from blood. The receptors originated from a human donor in good health.

This chain connects TRBV27 to TRBJ2-7, with D unclear. Trimming left V 6 bases short and J 2 bases short, with 5 bases between. CDR3 size: 11 residues. Germline assignment: CDR1 MNHEY and CDR2 SMNVEV (reference sequence). CDR3 sequence reads: CASRGTYEQYF. The CDR3 coding sequence is TGTGCCAGCAGAGGGACCTACGAGCAGTACTTC.

The rearrangement joins TRBV2 to TRBJ2-2; D tentatively fits TRBD1 or TRBD2 (5 bases each). Trimming removed 6 bases at V and 1 base at J, with 9 bases between. Germline V gene sequence: CDR1 SNHLY, CDR2 FYNNEI. The CDR3 is 14 residues long. The CDR3 region has the DNA TGTGCCAGCAGATGGGACGGGAACACCGGGGAGCTGTTTTTT. Translating it yields CASRWDGNTGELFF.

The chain employs TRBV6-6 and TRBJ2-5, with D tentatively TRBD1 (7 bases). Looked up from germline, CDR1 is MNHNY and CDR2 is SVGAGI (reference sequence). The CDR3 is 13 residues long. With 7 bases removed from V and 4 bases from J, the gap between germline ends came to 13 bases. Written as DNA, the CDR3 is TGTGCCAGCATGGAGGGGGCCCCAGAGACCCAGTACTTC. As protein: CASMEGAPETQYF.

The chain carries TRBV4-2 and TRBJ2-2, with D uncertain. CDR3 length equals 16 residues. Germline CDR1 and CDR2: LGHNA and YNFKEQ. Trimming pared 2 bases from V and 2 bases from J, leaving 12 bases between. CDR3: CASSQTDQVNTGELFF. The CDR3 DNA reads as TGTGCCAGCAGCCAAACAGACCAGGTTAACACCGGGGAGCTGTTTTTT.

This clone has a single count. The chain is built from TRBV28 and TRBJ1-3, with no clear D. Looked up from germline, CDR1 is MDHEN and CDR2 is SYDVKM. This CDR3 has 14 residues. V was trimmed by 9 bases and J by 4 bases, leaving 16 bases between them. CDR3 DNA sequence: TGTGCCAGTACGGGATCCCCCGCGGGAAACACCATATATTTT. Protein product: CASTGSPAGNTIYF.

This rearrangement joins TRBV11-3 to TRBJ2-6; 9 bases map to TRBD2. The CDR3 has 19 amino acids. Germline CDR1 SGHNT, CDR2 YENEEA. With V trimmed by 5 bases and J by 2 bases, 13 bases remained unmatched. The CDR3 region is CASSPRQGAGGAGANVLTF. The CDR3 coding sequence is TGTGCCAGCAGCCCACGACAGGGCGCGGGGGGGGCTGGGGCCAACGTCCTGACTTTC.

The V gene is TRBV5-1, the J gene TRBJ2-2; 7 nucleotides match TRBD1. V shed 3 bases, J shed 6 bases, and the junction held 11 bases outside the gene matches. This CDR3 has 16 amino acids. Germline CDR1 reads SGHRS; CDR2 reads YFSETQ. CDR3 in amino acids: CASSWRQGESAGELFF. The CDR3 bases are TGCGCCAGCAGCTGGAGACAGGGAGAAAGCGCCGGGGAGCTGTTTTTT.

The gene calls are TRBV15 and TRBJ2-7, with unresolved D. CDR3 size: 15 residues. CDR1 and CDR2 from the germline V gene are LNHNV and YYDKDF (reference sequence). V lost 0 bases and J 7 bases, leaving 16 bases between the germline ends. The CDR3 DNA reads TGTGCCACCAGCAGAGATCGTAGCCCGGCTAGGGAGCAGTACTTC. Its protein is CATSRDRSPAREQYF. Supplemented by reference TRBV15 and TRBJ2-7, the full variable domain reads DAMVIQNPRYQVTQFGKPVTLSCSQTLNHNVMYWYQQKSSQAPKLLFHYYDKDFNNEADTPDNFQSRRPNTSFCFLDIRSPGLGDTAMYLCATSRDRSPAREQYFGPGTRLTVT.

This clone showed up just once. The V gene is TRBV28, the J gene TRBJ2-7; 10 bases are shared with TRBD1. The V gene's germline CDR1 is MDHEN and CDR2 SYDVKM. V trimming: 6 bases; J trimming: 0 bases; junction bases outside the gene matches: 5. The CDR3 is 15 residues long. CDR3 bases: TGTGCCAGCAGACGGACAGGGGGGGCCTCCTACGAGCAGTACTTC. It encodes CASRRTGGASYEQYF.

Comments on this clone: The sample has other DNA sequences that encode this CDR3 too. The chain links TRBV5-1 to TRBJ2-1; 13 bases match TRBD2. Germline lookup yields CDR1 SGHRS and CDR2 YFSETQ. V lost 0 bases and J lost 7; bases outside the gene matches: 4. CDR3 length: 16 amino acids. The CDR3 coding sequence is TGCGCCAGCAGCTTGGGACTAGCGGGAGGAAATAATGAGCAGTTCTTC. Protein product: CASSLGLAGGNNEQFF.

The CDR3 loop is CASRPGNGDEKLFF. CDR3 coding DNA: TGCGCCAGCAGGCCCGGAAATGGTGACGAAAAACTGTTTTTT. This sequence joins TRBV5-1 and TRBJ1-4; no firm D call. CDR3 length equals 14 residues. Trimming pared 5 bases from V and 8 bases from J, leaving 16 bases between. Per the germline V gene, CDR1 is SGHRS and CDR2 is YFSETQ.

This chain uses TRBV7-3 with TRBJ2-5; D is ambiguous. Per germline, CDR1 SGHTA and CDR2 FQGTGA. This CDR3 is built from 13 residues. Trimming left V 2 bases short and J 1 base short, with 5 bases between. The CDR3 spells CASSLFPQETQYF. In DNA, the CDR3 is TGTGCCAGCAGCTTATTCCCCCAAGAGACCCAGTACTTC.

CDR3 bases: TGCAGCGTTCTGTCCAGGGAACGGAAGCAGTTCTTC. Its protein is CSVLSRERKQFF. V gene TRBV29-1 combines with J gene TRBJ2-1; tentatively, D is TRBD1 (5 bases). The germline V gene has CDR1 SQVTM and CDR2 ANQGSEA. V was trimmed by 5 bases and J by 11 bases, leaving 16 bases between them. The CDR3 is 12 residues long.

This clone was picked up one time. This rearrangement joins TRBV5-1 to TRBJ2-7; D possibly corresponds to TRBD1 (6 bases). Germline CDR1 SGHRS, CDR2 YFSETQ. V dropped 5 bases and J dropped 0 bases, with 12 bases sitting between them. CDR3 length: 14 amino acids. As DNA, the CDR3 is TGCGCCAGCAGGTATGGACAGACCTCCTACGAGCAGTACTTC. Protein sequence: CASRYGQTSYEQYF. Full variable domain (missing parts from reference TRBV5-1 and TRBJ2-7): KAGVTQTPRYLIKTRGQQVTLSCSPISGHRSVSWYQQTPGQGLQFLFEYFSETQRNKGNFPGRFSGRQFSNSRSEMNVSTLELGDSALYLCASRYGQTSYEQYFGPGTRLTVT.

This chain connects TRBV7-2 to TRBJ2-5; D is perhaps TRBD1 (5 bases). The DNA matches TRBJ2-7 better at its end, which makes the J call doubtful. Looked up from germline, CDR1 is SGHTA and CDR2 is FQGNSA. This CDR3 is 13 amino acids long. In nucleotides, the CDR3 is TGTGCCAGCAGCGAAGGGGTCGGGTACGAGCAGTACTTC. As protein: CASSEGVGYEQYF.

The chain carries TRBV6-1 and TRBJ2-7; D may be TRBD2 (5 bases). This CDR3 comprises 13 residues. CDR1 and CDR2 (germline): MNHNS, SASEGT. Trimming stripped 5 bases from V and 4 bases from J, with 12 bases between. The CDR3 DNA reads as TGTGCCAGCAGTCGGGATTTAAGATACGAGCAGTACTTC. Its translation: CASSRDLRYEQYF.

This chain connects TRBV7-9 to TRBJ1-2; no definite D call. The germline V and J ends were trimmed by 1 base and 2 bases, with 11 bases remaining between them. CDR3 length equals 15 residues. Germline loops: CDR1 SEHNR, CDR2 FQNEAQ (reference sequence). The CDR3 region has the DNA TGTGCCAGCAGCTTAGGGGGTTCCGAGAACTATGGCTACACCTTC. It translates to CASSLGGSENYGYTF. Combining the CDR3 with reference TRBV7-9 and TRBJ1-2 gives the whole variable domain DTGVSQNPRHKITKRGQNVTFRCDPISEHNRLYWYRQTLGQGPEFLTYFQNEAQLEKSRLLSDRFSAERPKGSFSTLEIQRTEQGDSAMYLCASSLGGSENYGYTFGSGTRLTVV.

This clone occurred a few times. This sequence joins TRBV15 and TRBJ1-5; D ambiguous. The V and J ends lost 0 bases and 6 bases respectively, with 6 bases between them. This CDR3 has 13 residues. Germline CDR1 reads LNHNV; CDR2 reads YYDKDF (reference sequence). CDR3 bases: TGTGCCACCAGCAGAGACGTTGGTCAGCCCCAGCATTTT. As protein: CATSRDVGQPQHF. The full variable domain, with the rest looked up from reference TRBV15 and TRBJ1-5, is DAMVIQNPRYQVTQFGKPVTLSCSQTLNHNVMYWYQQKSSQAPKLLFHYYDKDFNNEADTPDNFQSRRPNTSFCFLDIRSPGLGDTAMYLCATSRDVGQPQHFGDGTRLSIL.